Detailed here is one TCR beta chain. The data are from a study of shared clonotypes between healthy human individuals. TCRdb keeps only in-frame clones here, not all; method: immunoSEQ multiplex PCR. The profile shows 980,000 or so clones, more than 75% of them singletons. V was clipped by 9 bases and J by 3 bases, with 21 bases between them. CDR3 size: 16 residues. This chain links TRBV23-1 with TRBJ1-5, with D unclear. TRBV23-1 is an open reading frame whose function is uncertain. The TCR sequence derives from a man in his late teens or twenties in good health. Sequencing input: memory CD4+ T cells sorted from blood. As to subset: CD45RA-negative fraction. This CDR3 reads CASKGRRTFNNQPQHF. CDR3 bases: TGCGCCAGTAAAGGACGTAGGACCTTCAACAATCAGCCCCAGCATTTT.